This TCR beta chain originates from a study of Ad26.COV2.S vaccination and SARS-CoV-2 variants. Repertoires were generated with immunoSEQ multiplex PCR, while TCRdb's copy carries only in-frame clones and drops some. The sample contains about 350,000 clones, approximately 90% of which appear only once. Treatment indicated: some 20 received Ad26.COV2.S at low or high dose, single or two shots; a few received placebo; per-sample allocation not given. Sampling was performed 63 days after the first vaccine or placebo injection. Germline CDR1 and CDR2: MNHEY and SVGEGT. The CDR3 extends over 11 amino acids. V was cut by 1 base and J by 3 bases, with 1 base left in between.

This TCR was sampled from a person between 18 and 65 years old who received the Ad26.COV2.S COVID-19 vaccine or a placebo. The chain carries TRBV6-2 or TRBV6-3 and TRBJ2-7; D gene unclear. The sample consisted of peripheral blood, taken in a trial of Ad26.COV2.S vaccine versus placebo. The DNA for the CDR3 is TGTGCCAGCAGTTACTTCTACGAGCAGTACTTC. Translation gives CASSYFYEQYF.